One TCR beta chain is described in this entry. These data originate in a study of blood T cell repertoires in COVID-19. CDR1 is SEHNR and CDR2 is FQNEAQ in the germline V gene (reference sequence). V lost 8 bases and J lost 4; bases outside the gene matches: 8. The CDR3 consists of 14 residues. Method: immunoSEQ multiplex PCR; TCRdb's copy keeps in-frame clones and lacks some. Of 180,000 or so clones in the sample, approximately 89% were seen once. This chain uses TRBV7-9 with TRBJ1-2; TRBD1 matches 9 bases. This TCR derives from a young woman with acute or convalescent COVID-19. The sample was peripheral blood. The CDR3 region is CASASWDRAYGYTF. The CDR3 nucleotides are TGTGCCAGCGCGTCATGGGACAGGGCCTATGGCTACACCTTC.